This is a list of T cell receptor beta chains from one sample in a study of T-cell memory formation after mild COVID-19. TCRdb independently ran MiXCR on the 5' RACE reads; one entry per CDR3 protein. The repertoire consists of roughly 550,000 distinct CDR3 sequences, with 20% occurring once and the leading ten covering under 15%. Specimen: PBMCs or a T cell subset sorted from them (not recorded which). The source of these receptors is an adult woman who had mild COVID-19 (a few samples of this study predate the infection). Cell type and time point are not known. Each CDR3 is given with its conserved first and last residue. The D gene is left open where the match is weak. Rows may omit the clone size; those that give it use once, few, many or a size class.

j_call: TRBJ2-2; clone_size: .; v_call: TRBV11-2; d_call: .; cdr3_nt: TGTGCCAGCAGCCCACAGTCGGTGGGAACCGGGGAGCTGTTTTTT; cdr3_aa: CASSPQSVGTGELFF
j_call: TRBJ1-2; clone_size: few; v_call: TRBV12-3/TRBV12-4; d_call: .; cdr3_nt: TGTGCCAGCAGTTTAGTCGGACAGCTGTCTTCCTATGGCTACACCTTC; cdr3_aa: CASSLVGQLSSYGYTF
j_call: TRBJ1-2; clone_size: few; v_call: TRBV7-9; d_call: .; cdr3_nt: TGTGCCAGCAGCTCGCCGGGACACAGCGATGGCTACACCTTC; cdr3_aa: CASSSPGHSDGYTF
j_call: TRBJ1-1; clone_size: few; v_call: TRBV25-1; d_call: TRBD1; cdr3_nt: TGTGCCAGCAGTGAGACGACAGGGGTTATAGGAGCTTTCTTT; cdr3_aa: CASSETTGVIGAFF
j_call: TRBJ1-1; clone_size: once; v_call: TRBV15; d_call: .; cdr3_nt: TGTGCCACCAGCAGTGACAGGCACGACGGGAACACTGAAGCTTTCTTT; cdr3_aa: CATSSDRHDGNTEAFF
j_call: TRBJ2-3; clone_size: few; v_call: TRBV6-5; d_call: TRBD2; cdr3_nt: TGTGCCAGCAGTTACTCTCCAAAAAGACTAGCGGGACCTACCGGCACAGATACGCAGTATTTT; cdr3_aa: CASSYSPKRLAGPTGTDTQYF
j_call: TRBJ2-1; clone_size: .; v_call: TRBV19; d_call: .; cdr3_nt: TGTGCCAGTGCGACTGGGGGGAATGAGCAGTTCTTC; cdr3_aa: CASATGGNEQFF
j_call: TRBJ2-2; clone_size: .; v_call: TRBV20-1; d_call: TRBD2; cdr3_nt: TGCAGTGCTAGAGATCGCGGGAGGGTAACCGGGGAGCTGTTTTTT; cdr3_aa: CSARDRGRVTGELFF
j_call: TRBJ1-2; clone_size: .; v_call: TRBV5-4; d_call: TRBD1; cdr3_nt: TGTGCCAGCAGCCAGGGGGCGGGTAACTATGGCTACACCTTC; cdr3_aa: CASSQGAGNYGYTF
j_call: TRBJ2-4; clone_size: .; v_call: TRBV3-1; d_call: .; cdr3_nt: TGTGCCAGCAGCCAAGCCCTCGGGGCCGTAGCCAAAAACATTCAGTACTTC; cdr3_aa: CASSQALGAVAKNIQYF
j_call: TRBJ2-7; clone_size: many; v_call: TRBV11-2; d_call: .; cdr3_nt: TGTGCCAGCAGCCCATCACAGGGAACCTACGAGCAGTACTTC; cdr3_aa: CASSPSQGTYEQYF
j_call: TRBJ2-2; clone_size: .; v_call: TRBV5-1; d_call: .; cdr3_nt: TGCGCCAGCAGCTCTGGGACAACGGCCGGGGAGCTGTTTTTT; cdr3_aa: CASSSGTTAGELFF
j_call: TRBJ1-6; clone_size: once; v_call: TRBV5-1; d_call: .; cdr3_nt: TGCGCCAGCAGCTTGGCGGTAAATAATTCACCCCTCCACTTT; cdr3_aa: CASSLAVNNSPLHF
j_call: TRBJ2-1; clone_size: .; v_call: TRBV24-1; d_call: TRBD2; cdr3_nt: TGTGCCACCAGTGACCCGAGCGGTAGCGGGAGACAAAATGAGCAGTTCTTC; cdr3_aa: CATSDPSGSGRQNEQFF
j_call: TRBJ2-3; clone_size: few; v_call: TRBV10-3; d_call: .; cdr3_nt: TGTGCCACCCGCCCCAGCACAGATACGCAGTATTTT; cdr3_aa: CATRPSTDTQYF
j_call: TRBJ2-7; clone_size: .; v_call: TRBV2; d_call: .; cdr3_nt: TGTGCCAGCAGTGATCACCAGCAGTACTTC; cdr3_aa: CASSDHQQYF
j_call: TRBJ1-2; clone_size: .; v_call: TRBV2; d_call: .; cdr3_nt: TGTGCCAGCAGTGGGAACAGCTTTAACTATGGCTACACCTTC; cdr3_aa: CASSGNSFNYGYTF
j_call: TRBJ2-3; clone_size: few; v_call: TRBV7-9; d_call: TRBD1; cdr3_nt: TGTGCCAGCAGCTTGACCGGGACAGCAGATACGCAGTATTTT; cdr3_aa: CASSLTGTADTQYF
j_call: TRBJ2-1; clone_size: few; v_call: TRBV7-2; d_call: .; cdr3_nt: TGTGCCAGCAGCTTTGACAGAGACTTTTACAATGAGCAGTTCTTC; cdr3_aa: CASSFDRDFYNEQFF
j_call: TRBJ2-1; clone_size: few; v_call: TRBV7-2; d_call: TRBD1; cdr3_nt: TGTGCCAGCAGCCCTTCGACAGGGTGGTCTGGTGAGCAGTTCTTC; cdr3_aa: CASSPSTGWSGEQFF
j_call: TRBJ2-7; clone_size: .; v_call: TRBV3-1; d_call: TRBD1; cdr3_nt: TGTGCCAGCAGCCAGCCCTTCCGGACAGGCTCCTACGAGCAGTACTTC; cdr3_aa: CASSQPFRTGSYEQYF
j_call: TRBJ1-1; clone_size: many; v_call: TRBV6-6; d_call: .; cdr3_nt: TGTGCCAGCAGTTACCTCCGGGAGACTGAAGCTTTCTTT; cdr3_aa: CASSYLRETEAFF
j_call: TRBJ2-7; clone_size: .; v_call: TRBV3-1; d_call: .; cdr3_nt: TGTGCCAGCAGCCAAGAATCAGGCGCGGCGTACGAGCAGTACTTC; cdr3_aa: CASSQESGAAYEQYF
j_call: TRBJ1-2; clone_size: few; v_call: TRBV24-1; d_call: TRBD1; cdr3_nt: TGTGCCACCAGTGACGCGACTGGACAGGGGGCTTATGGCTACACCTTC; cdr3_aa: CATSDATGQGAYGYTF
j_call: TRBJ1-2; clone_size: .; v_call: TRBV15; d_call: .; cdr3_nt: TGTGCCACCAGCGTTGGACTTTCCTATGGCTACACCTTC; cdr3_aa: CATSVGLSYGYTF
j_call: TRBJ2-3; clone_size: .; v_call: TRBV7-2; d_call: TRBD2; cdr3_nt: TGTGCCAGCAGCACGGGACTAGCGGGAGTAAAAGTGGGCACAGATACGCAGTATTTT; cdr3_aa: CASSTGLAGVKVGTDTQYF
j_call: TRBJ2-1; clone_size: .; v_call: TRBV5-1; d_call: .; cdr3_nt: TGCGCCAGCAGCTTACGAGGCCGTCGTAGCTCCTACAATGAGCAGTTCTTC; cdr3_aa: CASSLRGRRSSYNEQFF
j_call: TRBJ2-1; clone_size: .; v_call: TRBV13; d_call: .; cdr3_nt: TGTGCCAGCAGCTCGGGGGAGGACAATGAGCAGTTCTTC; cdr3_aa: CASSSGEDNEQFF
j_call: TRBJ2-3; clone_size: few; v_call: TRBV2; d_call: TRBD2; cdr3_nt: TGTGCCAGCAGCCTGACTAGCCTTAGCGCAGATACGCAGTATTTT; cdr3_aa: CASSLTSLSADTQYF
j_call: TRBJ1-1; clone_size: .; v_call: TRBV6-5; d_call: .; cdr3_nt: TGTGCCAGCAGCCACAGGGAGGGGAACACTGAAGCTTTCTTT; cdr3_aa: CASSHREGNTEAFF
j_call: TRBJ2-3; clone_size: .; v_call: TRBV10-3; d_call: TRBD2; cdr3_nt: TGTGCCATCGGCCACGATAGCGGGAGGAGAGATACGCAGTATTTT; cdr3_aa: CAIGHDSGRRDTQYF
j_call: TRBJ1-1; clone_size: few; v_call: TRBV5-1; d_call: .; cdr3_nt: TGCGCCAGCAGCTTGGAGGGTCTTCCGAACACTGAAGCTTTCTTT; cdr3_aa: CASSLEGLPNTEAFF
j_call: TRBJ2-3; clone_size: .; v_call: TRBV20-1; d_call: .; cdr3_nt: TGCAGTGCTAGGCGGCCGGGCACAGATACGCAGTATTTT; cdr3_aa: CSARRPGTDTQYF
j_call: TRBJ2-5; clone_size: few; v_call: TRBV15; d_call: .; cdr3_nt: TGTGCCACCAGCAGAGGAAGCACACAGAAGTACTTC; cdr3_aa: CATSRGSTQKYF
j_call: TRBJ2-5; clone_size: .; v_call: TRBV7-6; d_call: TRBD2; cdr3_nt: TGTGCCAGCAGCCCTACCGGGGGGGGGCTAGGGGAGACCCAGTACTTC; cdr3_aa: CASSPTGGGLGETQYF
j_call: TRBJ2-7; clone_size: .; v_call: TRBV24-1; d_call: .; cdr3_nt: TGTGCCACCAGTGCCGGAAGACTAGGAACCTACGAGCAGTACTTC; cdr3_aa: CATSAGRLGTYEQYF
j_call: TRBJ2-7; clone_size: few; v_call: TRBV5-5; d_call: TRBD1; cdr3_nt: TGTGCCAGCAGGGTGGACAGGTGGATCAACGAGCAGTACTTC; cdr3_aa: CASRVDRWINEQYF
j_call: TRBJ2-2; clone_size: few; v_call: TRBV19; d_call: TRBD2; cdr3_nt: TGTGCCAGTAGTAAGACCGGGACTATGAACACCGGGGAGCTGTTTTTT; cdr3_aa: CASSKTGTMNTGELFF
j_call: TRBJ2-4; clone_size: few; v_call: TRBV29-1; d_call: .; cdr3_nt: TGCAGCGTCGGGGCGGGGAACATTCAGTACTTC; cdr3_aa: CSVGAGNIQYF
j_call: TRBJ2-7; clone_size: .; v_call: TRBV6-1; d_call: TRBD2; cdr3_nt: TGTGCCAGCAATGTAGAGCGGGGGGAATTATTCTACGAGCAGTACTTC; cdr3_aa: CASNVERGELFYEQYF
j_call: TRBJ1-1; clone_size: .; v_call: TRBV5-1; d_call: .; cdr3_nt: TGCGCCAGCAGCCGGGAAACAGGGTATGGGAACACTGAAGCTTTCTTT; cdr3_aa: CASSRETGYGNTEAFF
j_call: TRBJ2-7; clone_size: few; v_call: TRBV4-1; d_call: .; cdr3_nt: TGCGCCAGCAGCCAAGATCGGGTAGGAACCTACGAGCAGTACTTC; cdr3_aa: CASSQDRVGTYEQYF
j_call: TRBJ2-1; clone_size: .; v_call: TRBV12-3/TRBV12-4; d_call: TRBD1; cdr3_nt: TGTGCCAGCATTCCTGACAGGGGGTCCTACAATGAGCAGTTCTTC; cdr3_aa: CASIPDRGSYNEQFF
j_call: TRBJ1-6; clone_size: .; v_call: TRBV6-4; d_call: .; cdr3_nt: TGTGCCAGCAGTGACGTCTGGGGGAATAATTCACCCCTCCACTTT; cdr3_aa: CASSDVWGNNSPLHF
j_call: TRBJ2-1; clone_size: few; v_call: TRBV9; d_call: .; cdr3_nt: TGTGCCAGCAGCGTAGCTAGCGAGGGTGAGCAGTTCTTC; cdr3_aa: CASSVASEGEQFF
j_call: TRBJ2-6; clone_size: .; v_call: TRBV25-1; d_call: .; cdr3_nt: TGTGCCAGCGAGGAGCTGAGCTCTGGGGCCAACGTCCTGACTTTC; cdr3_aa: CASEELSSGANVLTF